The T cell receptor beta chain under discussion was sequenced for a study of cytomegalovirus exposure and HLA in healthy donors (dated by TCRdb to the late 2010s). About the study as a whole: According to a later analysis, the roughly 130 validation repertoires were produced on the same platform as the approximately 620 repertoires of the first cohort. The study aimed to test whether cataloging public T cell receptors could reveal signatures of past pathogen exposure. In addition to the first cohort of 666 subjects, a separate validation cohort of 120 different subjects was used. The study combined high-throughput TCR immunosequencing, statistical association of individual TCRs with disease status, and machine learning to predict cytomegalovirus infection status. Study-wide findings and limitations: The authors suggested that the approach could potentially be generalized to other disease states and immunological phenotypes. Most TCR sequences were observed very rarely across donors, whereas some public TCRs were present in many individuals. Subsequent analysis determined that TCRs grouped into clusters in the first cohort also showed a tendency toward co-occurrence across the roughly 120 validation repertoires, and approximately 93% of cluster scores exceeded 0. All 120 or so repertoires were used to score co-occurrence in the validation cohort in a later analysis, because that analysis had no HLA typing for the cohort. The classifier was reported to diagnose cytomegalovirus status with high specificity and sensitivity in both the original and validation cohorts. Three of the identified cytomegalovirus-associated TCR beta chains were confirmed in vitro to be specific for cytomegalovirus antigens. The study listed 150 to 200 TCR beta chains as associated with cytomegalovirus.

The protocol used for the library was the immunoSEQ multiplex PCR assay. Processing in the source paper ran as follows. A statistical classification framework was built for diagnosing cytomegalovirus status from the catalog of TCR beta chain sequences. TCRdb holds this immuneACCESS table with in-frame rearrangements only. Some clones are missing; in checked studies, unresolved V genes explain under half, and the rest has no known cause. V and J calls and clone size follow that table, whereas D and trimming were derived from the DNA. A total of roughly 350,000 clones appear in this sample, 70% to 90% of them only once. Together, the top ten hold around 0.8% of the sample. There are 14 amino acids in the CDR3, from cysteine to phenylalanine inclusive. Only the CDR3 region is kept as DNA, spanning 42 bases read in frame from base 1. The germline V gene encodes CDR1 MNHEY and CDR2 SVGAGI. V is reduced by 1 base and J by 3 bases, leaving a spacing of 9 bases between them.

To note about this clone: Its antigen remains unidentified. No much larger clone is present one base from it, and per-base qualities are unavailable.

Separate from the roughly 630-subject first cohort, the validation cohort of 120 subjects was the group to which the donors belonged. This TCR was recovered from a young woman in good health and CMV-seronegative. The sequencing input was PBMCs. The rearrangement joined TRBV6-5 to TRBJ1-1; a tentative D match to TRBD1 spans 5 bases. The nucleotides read TGTGCCAGCAGTTACTTGGGGGGGGACACTGAAGCTTTCTTT. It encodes CASSYLGGDTEAFF.